The 24 T cell receptor beta chains presented below share a single source sample, sequenced in a study of regulatory T cells in long-lasting Graves disease (dated by TCRdb to about 2021). Libraries came from multiplex PCR. The sequencing machine was an Illumina HiSeq 4000. iRepertoire HTBI primers and Arm-PCR amplification of CDR3 regions were used to construct TCR beta libraries. TCRdb itself trimmed the public reads at Q25 with fastp, ran MiXCR and retained productive beta chains. When rows share a CDR3 protein, they turn into one entry using the most common DNA and genes. Counted in this sample were 400,000 to 500,000 distinct CDR3 sequences; approximately 22% of them appeared once. The top ten constitute 13% to 15% of the sample. This specimen's time point label, per the study, means: persistent/refractory GD, antithyroid drugs over 5 years with positive TRAb. RNA was extracted from PBMCs in TRIzol for both TCR sequencing and RNA sequencing.

Source: peripheral blood mononuclear cells (PBMCs), taken when the disease was refractory, from a patient treated with antithyroid drugs. These receptor sequences come from a female donor with Graves disease.

J is TRBJ1-3 and V is TRBV11-2; no firm D call. Germline CDR1 and CDR2: SGHAT and FQNNGV. Trimming shortened V by 1 base and J by 0 bases, and 7 bases separated the two germline ends. This CDR3 is built from 15 residues. The CDR3 sequence: CASSLGRFSGNTIYF. The CDR3 nucleotides read TGTGCCAGCAGCTTAGGGAGGTTCTCTGGAAACACCATATATTTT.

This clonotype was found a few times. This rearrangement joins TRBV7-3 to TRBJ2-5; D is unclear. The CDR3 is 15 amino acids. Trimming cost V 7 bases and J 4 bases, with 19 bases left between them. Germline lookup yields CDR1 SGHTA and CDR2 FQGTGA. CDR3 region: CASIISGLGPETQYF. CDR3 nucleotides: TGTGCCAGCATCATATCCGGGCTAGGACCAGAGACCCAGTACTTC.

The V and J genes are TRBV19 and TRBJ1-5; D remains unclear. Germline CDR1 LNHDA, CDR2 SQIVND (reference sequence). Between the trimmed V and J ends, which lost 1 base and 0 bases, there was a span of 7 bases. The CDR3 runs to 15 residues. The CDR3 spells CASSIGGNSNQPQHF. CDR3 nucleotides: TGTGCCAGTAGTATAGGCGGTAATAGCAATCAGCCCCAGCATTTT.

The gene calls are TRBV12-3 or TRBV12-4 and TRBJ2-5, with 13 nucleotides matching TRBD2. After removal of 3 bases from V and 1 base from J, the junction contained 5 bases not matched to a gene. CDR3 length equals 17 residues. CDR3 residues: CASSLGGTSGIQETQYF. The CDR3 DNA follows: TGTGCCAGCAGTTTGGGGGGGACTAGCGGGATCCAAGAGACCCAGTACTTC.

This clonotype occurred a few times. The chain links TRBV5-1 to TRBJ2-5, with 7 bases that match TRBD1. The length of the CDR3 is 14 residues. CDR1 SGHRS and CDR2 YFSETQ come from the germline V gene. Germline trimming cut 4 bases from V and 5 bases from J; bases unmatched to any gene: 8. The CDR3: CASSRGGQGETQYF. Written as DNA, the CDR3 is TGCGCCAGCAGCCGAGGGGGCCAGGGGGAGACCCAGTACTTC.

This clonotype was picked up many times. V usage is TRBV28 and J usage is TRBJ2-7; TRBD1 matches 9 bases. V lost 4 bases to trimming and J lost 4 bases; unmatched junction nucleotides: 11. Germline CDR1 MDHEN, CDR2 SYDVKM. The CDR3 is 16 residues long. CDR3 sequence: CASSSQSGTGLYEQYF. In DNA, the CDR3 is TGTGCCAGCAGTTCCCAATCCGGGACAGGGCTTTACGAGCAGTACTTC.

This clonotype showed up many times. The chain uses TRBV12-3 or TRBV12-4 and TRBJ2-7; D uncertain. This CDR3 contains 12 residues. V lost 6 bases to trimming and J lost 7 bases, with 13 bases between them. The CDR3 sequence is CASSPVGWEQYF. In nucleotides, the CDR3 is TGTGCCAGCAGCCCGGTTGGTTGGGAGCAGTACTTC.

In its sample, this clonotype was seen many times. The chain uses TRBV13 and TRBJ2-7; 8 nucleotides line up with TRBD2. With V trimmed by 6 bases and J by 2 bases, 12 bases remained unmatched. The length of the CDR3 is 16 residues. Germline V lookup: CDR1 PRHDT, CDR2 FYEKMQ (reference sequence). For the CDR3, the DNA is TGTGCCAGCAGTTACCGAGCGGGAGAGAGAACCTACGAGCAGTACTTC. This codes for CASSYRAGERTYEQYF.

The rearrangement uses TRBV19 and TRBJ2-7, with 7 positions matching TRBD2. Germline CDR1 reads LNHDA; CDR2 reads SQIVND (reference sequence). V lost 7 bases to trimming and J lost 0 bases; unmatched junction nucleotides: 9. The length of the CDR3 is 15 residues. The CDR3, as DNA: TGTGCCAGTAACCCCAGCGGGACCAACTCCTACGAGCAGTACTTC. Amino acids: CASNPSGTNSYEQYF.

This clonotype was found many times. The chain uses TRBV20-1 and TRBJ2-7; no reliable D call. Germline values: CDR1 DFQATT, CDR2 SNEGSKA (reference sequence). The CDR3 runs to 14 residues. The V gene lost 1 base and the J gene lost 3 bases, with 13 bases spanning the gap. CDR3 protein: CSARAAKQYYEQYF. The CDR3 coding sequence is TGCAGTGCTAGAGCGGCGAAGCAGTACTACGAGCAGTACTTC.

This clonotype was observed a few times. The chain recombines TRBV7-9 with TRBJ2-7; tentative D call: TRBD1 (5 bases). Per the germline V gene, CDR1 is SEHNR and CDR2 is FQNEAQ (reference sequence). The length of the CDR3 is 15 residues. The ends were cut back, 3 bases at V and 0 bases at J, with 12 bases in the middle. Here the CDR3 DNA reads TGTGCCAGCAGCTTGGGGCCAGCCTACTCCTACGAGCAGTACTTC. Protein sequence: CASSLGPAYSYEQYF. The full variable domain, rest sourced from reference TRBV7-9 and TRBJ2-7, is DTGVSQNPRHKITKRGQNVTFRCDPISEHNRLYWYRQTLGQGPEFLTYFQNEAQLEKSRLLSDRFSAERPKGSFSTLEIQRTEQGDSAMYLCASSLGPAYSYEQYFGPGTRLTVT.

This clonotype has ten or more counts. The rearrangement joins TRBV27 to TRBJ2-5, with D unclear. Germline V gene data show CDR1 as MNHEY and CDR2 as SMNVEV (reference sequence). Trimming shortened V by 3 bases and J by 6 bases, and 11 bases separated the two germline ends. The CDR3 has 13 residues. The CDR3 region has the DNA TGTGCCAGCAGTTTTGGAGATTCGAAGACCCAGTACTTC. This encodes CASSFGDSKTQYF.

This clonotype was seen ten or more times. The chain is built from TRBV15 and TRBJ2-7, with D possibly being TRBD1 (6 bases). CDR1 LNHNV and CDR2 YYDKDF come from the germline V gene (reference sequence). The CDR3 extends over 17 amino acids. The V end lost 1 base, the J end lost 2 bases, and 18 bases lay between the germline ends. Here the CDR3 DNA reads TGTGCCACCAGCAGAGGATCCGGACCGCAGGGGCCCTACGAGCAGTACTTC. It yields the protein CATSRGSGPQGPYEQYF.

Only a few counts were recorded for this clonotype. The chain is built from TRBV30 and TRBJ1-1; no firm D call. Trimming removed 4 bases at V and 12 bases at J, with 18 bases between. Germline V gives CDR1 GTSNPN, CDR2 SVGIG (reference sequence). The CDR3 is made up of 12 amino acids. The CDR3 loop is CAWIIPRTPSFF. Here the CDR3 DNA reads TGTGCCTGGATTATACCCCGGACCCCCTCTTTCTTT.

Worth noting for this clonotype: One end of the junction does not line up with germline, which may come from a read error. The gene calls are TRBV3-1 and TRBJ2-7; 10 positions match TRBD2. Germline V gene data show CDR1 as LGHDT and CDR2 as YNNKEL (reference sequence). This CDR3 is built from 14 residues. The CDR3 DNA reads as TGTGCCGGCAGTACTAGCGGGGCCGCCTACGAGCAGTACTTC. Translating gives CAGSTSGAAYEQYF.

V and J are TRBV5-6 and TRBJ1-1; TRBD1 might be the D (5 bases). The germline V gene encodes CDR1 SGHDT and CDR2 YYEEEE. Between the trimmed V and J ends, which lost 0 bases and 1 base, there was a span of 10 bases. The CDR3 loop spans 15 amino acids. The chain's CDR3 is CASSLAGRENTEAFF. DNA for the CDR3: TGTGCCAGCAGCTTGGCCGGCAGGGAGAACACTGAAGCTTTCTTT.

On this clonotype itself: A much more abundant neighbour one base away suggests this may be a read error. The chain is built from TRBV2 and TRBJ1-2, with D uncertain. This CDR3 is built from 15 residues. Trimming pared 7 bases from V and 3 bases from J, leaving 18 bases between. The germline CDR1 and CDR2 sequences are SNHLY and FYNNEI. The CDR3 sequence: CASNPSDAADYGYTF. In nucleotides, the CDR3 is TGTGCCAGCAACCCCTCGGACGCAGCCGACTATGGCTACACCTTC.

This chain connects TRBV20-1 to TRBJ2-7; TRBD2 agrees at 9 bases. With V trimmed by 6 bases and J by 2 bases, 5 bases remained unmatched. This CDR3 contains 13 residues. Germline V lookup: CDR1 DFQATT, CDR2 SNEGSKA (reference sequence). CDR3 sequence (DNA): TGCAGTGCCGGACTAGCGAGCGCCTACGAGCAGTACTTC. It codes for CSAGLASAYEQYF.

The rearrangement links TRBV2 to TRBJ2-5, with 12 bases that match TRBD1. The germline V gene has CDR1 SNHLY and CDR2 FYNNEI. The CDR3 has 14 residues. After removal of 7 bases from V and 5 bases from J, the junction contained 5 bases not matched to a gene. The CDR3 sequence: CASTGDRGPETQYF. The CDR3 DNA follows: TGTGCCAGCACCGGGGACAGGGGGCCGGAGACCCAGTACTTC.

The V call is TRBV11-2, the J call TRBJ2-2, with 12 nucleotides matching TRBD1. Germline CDR1 and CDR2: SGHAT and FQNNGV. V trimming: 5 bases; J trimming: 4 bases; junction bases outside the gene matches: 14. This CDR3 is 19 amino acids long. CDR3 in amino acids: CASSPRGTGGYSVTGELFF. The CDR3 DNA sequence: TGTGCCAGCAGCCCTAGGGGGACAGGGGGCTATTCGGTCACCGGGGAGCTGTTTTTT.

This clonotype was seen a handful of times. The J gene is TRBJ1-6, the V gene TRBV5-5; TRBD1 might be the D (5 bases). The germline CDR1 and CDR2 sequences are SGHKS and YYEKEE (reference sequence). The V end lost 2 bases, the J end lost 9 bases, and 12 bases lay between the germline ends. The CDR3 consists of 14 residues. This CDR3 reads CASSLLQEVSPLHF. CDR3 bases: TGTGCCAGCAGCTTATTACAGGAGGTTTCACCCCTCCACTTT.

A few counts support this clonotype. A clone one base away is much larger, so this may be a read error. The rearrangement joins TRBV3-1 to TRBJ1-2, with a weak D call TRBD1 (5 bases). This CDR3 spans 13 amino acids. V lost 4 bases, J lost 4 bases, and 10 bases lay in between. Germline CDR1 is LGHDT and CDR2 is YNNKEL (reference sequence). For the CDR3, the DNA is TGTGCCAGCAGCCCTCCGGGGGGCTATGGCTACACCTTC. Its translation: CASSPPGGYGYTF.

This clonotype has a handful of counts. This chain joins TRBV4-1 and TRBJ2-7; TRBD1 matches at 10 bases. The CDR3 covers 16 residues. Germline V CDR1 and CDR2: MGHRA, YSYEKL. The ends lost 4 bases at V and 3 bases at J; junction bases unmatched: 9. Here the CDR3 DNA reads TGCGCCAGCAGCCTTCTTGGGACAGGGGATTTCTACGAGCAGTACTTC. Its translation is CASSLLGTGDFYEQYF.

At least ten counts were recorded for this clonotype. The chain joins TRBV28 to TRBJ2-7; D is unresolved. CDR1 and CDR2 (germline): MDHEN, SYDVKM. V shed 5 bases and J shed 2 bases, with 16 bases lying between them. This CDR3 is built from 15 residues. CDR3 loop: CASSLGQSITYEQYF. The DNA of the CDR3 is TGTGCCAGCAGTCTCGGGCAGTCGATAACCTACGAGCAGTACTTC.